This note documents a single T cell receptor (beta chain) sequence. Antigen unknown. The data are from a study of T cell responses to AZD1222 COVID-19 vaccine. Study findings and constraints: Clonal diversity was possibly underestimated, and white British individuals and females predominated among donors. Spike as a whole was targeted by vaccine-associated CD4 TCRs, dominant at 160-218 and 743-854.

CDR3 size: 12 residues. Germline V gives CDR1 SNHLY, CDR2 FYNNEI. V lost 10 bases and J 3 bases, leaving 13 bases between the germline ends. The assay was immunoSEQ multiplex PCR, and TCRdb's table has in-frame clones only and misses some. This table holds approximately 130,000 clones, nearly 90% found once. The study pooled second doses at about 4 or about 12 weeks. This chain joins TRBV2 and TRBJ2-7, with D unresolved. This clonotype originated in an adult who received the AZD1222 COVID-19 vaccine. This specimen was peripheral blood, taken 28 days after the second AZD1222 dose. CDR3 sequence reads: CATKGLNYEQYF. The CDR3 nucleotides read TGTGCCACCAAGGGTTTAAACTACGAGCAGTACTTC.